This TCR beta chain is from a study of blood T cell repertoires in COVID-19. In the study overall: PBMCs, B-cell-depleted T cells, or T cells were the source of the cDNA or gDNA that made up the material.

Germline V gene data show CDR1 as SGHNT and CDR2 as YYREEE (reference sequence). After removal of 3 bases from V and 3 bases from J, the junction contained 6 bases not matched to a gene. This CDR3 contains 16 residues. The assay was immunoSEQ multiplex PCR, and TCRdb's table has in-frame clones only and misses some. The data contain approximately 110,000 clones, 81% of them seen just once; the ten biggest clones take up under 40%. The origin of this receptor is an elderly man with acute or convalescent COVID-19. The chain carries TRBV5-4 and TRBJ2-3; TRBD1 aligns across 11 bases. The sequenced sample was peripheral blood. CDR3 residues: CASSSRDRGFTDTQYF. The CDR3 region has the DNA TGTGCCAGCAGCTCACGGGACAGGGGGTTTACAGATACGCAGTATTTT.